This T cell receptor beta chain was retrieved from a study of radiotherapy plus CTLA-4 blockade in lung cancer. At the level of the study: Objective responses emerged in around 18% of patients, and 31% attained disease control.

V was pared by 0 bases and J by 2 bases, with 8 bases between. The germline V gene has CDR1 LNHDA and CDR2 SQIVND (reference sequence). This CDR3 is built from 15 residues. Focal radiation plus CTLA-4 blockade with ipilimumab was given to patients with chemo-refractory metastatic non-small-cell lung cancer. Note on this clone: Antigen: not known.

The protocol was immunoSEQ multiplex PCR, while the TCRdb copy is restricted to in-frame clones and leaves out a portion. The sample holds around 20,000 clones, approximately 85% seen once. Overall study findings and caveats: Tumor-origin TCR clones grew in blood after radiotherapy plus ipilimumab.

The TCR was taken from a human donor with non-small cell lung cancer whose response to radiotherapy plus ipilimumab could not be evaluated. The material was peripheral blood, obtained from a patient treated with radiotherapy plus ipilimumab. The V and J genes are TRBV19 and TRBJ1-5; D is ambiguous. This CDR3 reads CASSIEGSGNQPQHF. The CDR3 DNA follows: TGTGCCAGTAGTATAGAAGGGAGTGGCAATCAGCCCCAGCATTTT. Drawing the rest from reference TRBV19 and TRBJ1-5, the complete variable domain is DGGITQSPKYLFRKEGQNVTLSCEQNLNHDAMYWYRQDPGQGLRLIYYSQIVNDFQKGDIAEGYSVSREKKESFPLTVTSAQKNPTAFYLCASSIEGSGNQPQHFGDGTRLSIL.